Each of the 7 T cell receptor beta chains below was sequenced from the same sample in a study of T-cell memory formation after mild COVID-19. TCRdb used MiXCR to reprocess the 5' RACE reads, holding one entry per CDR3 protein. The table shows some 490,000 distinct CDR3 sequences, with roughly 20% occurring only once. The specimen was PBMCs or a T cell subset sorted from them (not recorded which). The receptors come from an adult woman who had mild COVID-19 (a few samples of this study predate the infection). Cell type and time point are not known.

This chain links TRBV10-3 with TRBJ1-2; 8 bases map to TRBD1. The CDR3 sequence is 12 residues long. The junction had 1 base not matched to a gene; V was cut back by 0 bases and J by 10 bases. Germline V lookup: CDR1 ENHRY, CDR2 SYGVKD. CDR3 sequence reads: CAISESTGAYTF. Written as DNA, the CDR3 is TGTGCCATCAGTGAGTCGACAGGGGCCTACACCTTC.

The chain carries TRBV29-1 and TRBJ2-7; D ambiguous. CDR3 length: 10 amino acids. Trimming took 1 base from V and 6 from J, leaving 4 bases between them. Germline CDR1 SQVTM, CDR2 ANQGSEA. This CDR3 is CSVEGGEQYF. The CDR3 bases are TGCAGCGTTGAAGGGGGCGAGCAGTACTTC.

This clonotype was picked up a small number of times. The chain has TRBV30 and TRBJ1-1; D not certain. V was cut by 6 bases and J by 4 bases, with 12 bases left in between. The CDR3 is 12 residues long. Per the germline V gene, CDR1 is GTSNPN and CDR2 is SVGIG (reference sequence). The CDR3 DNA is TGTGCCTGCCCCTCGTGGGGCACTGAAGCTTTCTTT. Translated: CACPSWGTEAFF.

The chain links TRBV4-1 to TRBJ2-6; tentative D call: TRBD1 (6 bases). The CDR3 is 18 residues long. The germline V gene encodes CDR1 MGHRA and CDR2 YSYEKL. V was pared by 1 base and J by 0 bases, with 13 bases between. This CDR3 is CASSQGRGKVSGANVLTF. In nucleotides, the CDR3 is TGCGCCAGCAGCCAAGGAAGGGGGAAGGTCTCTGGGGCCAACGTCCTGACTTTC.

This rearrangement joins TRBV20-1 to TRBJ1-5, with D possibly matching TRBD1 (6 bases). Trimming took 2 bases from V and 0 from J, leaving 11 bases between them. The CDR3 has 15 amino acids. CDR1 and CDR2 (germline): DFQATT, SNEGSKA (reference sequence). The DNA of the CDR3 is TGCAGTGCTAGACCCTCAGGGGATAGCAATCAGCCCCAGCATTTT. Its protein is CSARPSGDSNQPQHF.

This clonotype appeared a few times. V and J are TRBV7-9 and TRBJ1-5, with 10 bases identical to TRBD1. The CDR3 is made up of 15 amino acids. The germline CDR1 and CDR2 sequences are SEHNR and FQNEAQ (reference sequence). V was pared by 5 bases and J by 0 bases, with 1 base of the junction left unmatched. In nucleotides, the CDR3 is TGTGCCAGCAGCCGGACAGGGGGTAGCAATCAGCCCCAGCATTTT. Translated: CASSRTGGSNQPQHF.

V usage is TRBV12-3 or TRBV12-4 and J usage is TRBJ1-2, with D uncertain. Trimming removed 4 bases from V and 2 bases from J, with 8 bases in between. There are 13 residues in the CDR3. The CDR3: CASSSDVNYGYTF. The CDR3 region has the DNA TGTGCCAGCAGTTCGGACGTCAACTATGGCTACACCTTC.